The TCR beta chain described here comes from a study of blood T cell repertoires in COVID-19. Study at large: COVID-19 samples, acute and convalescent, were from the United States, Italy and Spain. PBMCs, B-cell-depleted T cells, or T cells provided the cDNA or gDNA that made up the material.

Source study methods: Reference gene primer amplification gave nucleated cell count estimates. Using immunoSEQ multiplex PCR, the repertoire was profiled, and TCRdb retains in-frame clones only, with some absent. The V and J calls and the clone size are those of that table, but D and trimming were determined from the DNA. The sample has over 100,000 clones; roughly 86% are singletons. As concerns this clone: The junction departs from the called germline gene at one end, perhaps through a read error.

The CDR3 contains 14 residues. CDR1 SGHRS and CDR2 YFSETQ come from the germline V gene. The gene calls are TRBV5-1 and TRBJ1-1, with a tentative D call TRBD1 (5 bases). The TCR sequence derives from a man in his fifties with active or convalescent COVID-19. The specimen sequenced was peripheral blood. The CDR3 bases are TGCGCCAGCAGCCCGGGACTGACGAACGCTGAAGCTTTCTTT. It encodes CASSPGLTNAEAFF.